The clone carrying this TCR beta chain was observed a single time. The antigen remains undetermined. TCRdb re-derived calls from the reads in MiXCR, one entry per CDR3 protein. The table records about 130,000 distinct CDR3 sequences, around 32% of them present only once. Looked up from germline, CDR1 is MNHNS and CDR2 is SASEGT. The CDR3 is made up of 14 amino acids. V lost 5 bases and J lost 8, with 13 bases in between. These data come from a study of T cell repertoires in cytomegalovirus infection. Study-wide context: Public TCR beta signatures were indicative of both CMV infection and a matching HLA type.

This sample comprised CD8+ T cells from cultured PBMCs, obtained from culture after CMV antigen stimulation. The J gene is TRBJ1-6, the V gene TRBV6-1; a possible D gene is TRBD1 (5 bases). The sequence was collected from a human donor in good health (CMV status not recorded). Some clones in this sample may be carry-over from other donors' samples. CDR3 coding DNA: TGTGCCAGCAGTTACGGGGGGACTCATTCACCCCTCCACTTT. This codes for CASSYGGTHSPLHF.